These 4 T cell receptor beta chains originate from one sample sequenced in a study of CD8+CD57+ T cells in acquired aplastic anemia. Patients picked for sequencing had shown CD8+CD57+ cell expansion detected by flow cytometry. The template used for profiling TCR beta VDJ and CDR3 was genomic DNA. TCRdb recomputed calls from the reads with MiXCR, one row per CDR3 protein. The data contain about 200,000 distinct CDR3 sequences, 55% to 65% of them singletons. Sequencing was carried out using sorted CD4+, CD8+, or CD8+CD57+ T cells (not recorded which) from PBMCs. These receptors originate from a human donor with aplastic anemia.

CDR3 in amino acids: CASSLGTSGGGSQETQHF. CDR3 nucleotides: TGTGCCAGCAGCTTGGGGACTAGCGGGGGGGGGAGCCAAGAGACCCAGCATTTT. V usage is TRBV7-8 and J usage is TRBJ1-5; a possible D gene is TRBD1 (5 bases). V lost 3 bases and J 11 bases, leaving 29 bases between the germline ends. CDR3 size: 18 residues. Germline V gene sequence: CDR1 SGHVS, CDR2 FQNEAQ.

This clonotype was found a few times. V and J are TRBV5-6 and TRBJ2-1; no definite D call. The germline V gene has CDR1 SGHDT and CDR2 YYEEEE. The CDR3 loop spans 13 amino acids. The germline V and J ends were trimmed by 4 bases and 6 bases, with 11 bases remaining between them. In DNA form, the CDR3 reads TGTGCCAGCAGCCCGGGCCGGATCAATGAGCAGTTCTTC. It codes for CASSPGRINEQFF.

This chain uses TRBV11-2 with TRBJ2-2; no reliable D call. CDR1 and CDR2 (germline): SGHAT, FQNNGV. The CDR3 has 13 amino acids. V was clipped by 5 bases and J by 7 bases, with 11 bases between them. In nucleotides, the CDR3 is TGTGCCAGCAGCCGAAAAGGAAGCGGGGAGCTGTTTTTT. It yields the protein CASSRKGSGELFF.

This clonotype has a single count. The CDR3 DNA follows: TGTGCCAGAACCTCAGGACAGGGGTACGGTAATGAAAAACTGTTTTTT. Translation: CARTSGQGYGNEKLFF. The chain combines TRBV25-1 with TRBJ1-4; TRBD1 matches at 9 bases. Losses at the gene ends were 9 bases for V and 4 bases for J; bases not matched to a gene: 12. This CDR3 has 16 residues. The germline CDR1 and CDR2 sequences are MGHDK and SYGVNS.